One T cell receptor beta chain is described in this entry. This sample is drawn from a study of blood T cell repertoires in COVID-19. Overall study context: Italy, Spain and the United States were the sources of the convalescent and acute COVID-19 samples. Sources were T cells, B-cell-depleted T cells, or PBMCs; the material itself was cDNA or gDNA.

The ends lost 4 bases at V and 4 bases at J; junction bases unmatched: 11. This CDR3 comprises 16 residues. The germline gives CDR1 MGHRA, CDR2 YSYEKL. The method was immunoSEQ multiplex PCR; TCRdb's version includes in-frame clones alone and lacks a portion of them. The sample holds approximately 70,000 clones, 70% to 90% seen once. The receptor's source is a man between 65 and 85 years old with active or convalescent COVID-19. The chain carries TRBV4-1 and TRBJ2-3; 7 bases are shared with TRBD2. Sequenced sample: peripheral blood. The CDR3 DNA reads TGCGCCAGCAGCCCCTTAGCGGGCGCCCCGCCAGATACGCAGTATTTT. This gives the protein CASSPLAGAPPDTQYF.